These 26 T cell receptor beta chains were all obtained from the same sample, sequenced in a study of blood T cells in healthy people across ages. Primers used in a second PCR of roughly 6 to 11 cycles were a sample-barcoded 5' primer and a J-beta primer mix. MiXCR, applied by TCRdb to the 5' RACE reads, yields one record per CDR3 protein. The sample has approximately 1,000,000 distinct CDR3 sequences; 35% to 55% are singletons. Sequenced material: blood. Receptors were obtained from a woman in her fifties or sixties in good health.

The chain employs TRBV30 and TRBJ2-3, with 11 bases identical to TRBD2. The CDR3 length is 14 residues. Germline V gene lookup returns CDR1 GTSNPN and CDR2 SVGIG (reference sequence). J lost 0 bases, V lost 4 bases, and 0 bases had no gene match. CDR3 amino acids: CAWTSGRSTDTQYF. The CDR3 DNA reads TGTGCCTGGACTAGCGGGAGGAGCACAGATACGCAGTATTTT. Filled out from reference TRBV30 and TRBJ2-3, the complete variable domain reads SQTIHQWPATLVQPVGSPLSLECTVEGTSNPNLYWYRQAAGRGLQLLFYSVGIGQISSEVPQNLSASRPQDRQFILSSKKLLLSDSGFYLCAWTSGRSTDTQYFGPGTRLTVL.

The rearrangement joins TRBV5-1 to TRBJ2-2; D not certain. CDR1 SGHRS and CDR2 YFSETQ come from the germline V gene. This CDR3 has 12 residues. Trimming stripped 0 bases from V and 11 bases from J, with 8 bases between. CDR3 in amino acids: CASSLEADELFF. DNA for the CDR3: TGCGCCAGCAGCTTGGAAGCTGATGAGCTGTTTTTT.

A few counts support this clonotype. The rearrangement uses TRBV6-5 and TRBJ2-3, with D unresolved. The V end lost 3 bases, the J end lost 5 bases, and 12 bases lay between the germline ends. This CDR3 contains 14 residues. Germline CDR1 and CDR2: MNHEY and SVGAGI. The CDR3 protein is CASSYARVGDTQYF. The DNA for the CDR3 is TGTGCCAGCAGTTATGCCCGGGTGGGAGATACGCAGTATTTT.

V is TRBV27 and J is TRBJ2-7; TRBD1 agrees at 9 bases. The trim removed 1 base at V and 5 bases at J, leaving 6 bases unmatched. Germline loops: CDR1 MNHEY, CDR2 SMNVEV (reference sequence). This CDR3 has 15 amino acids. The CDR3 DNA follows: TGTGCCAGCAGTTTATATGCGGGACAGGGCGACGAGCAGTACTTC. Translating gives CASSLYAGQGDEQYF.

This sequence joins TRBV2 and TRBJ2-7; TRBD1 matches at 7 bases. Germline V gene lookup returns CDR1 SNHLY and CDR2 FYNNEI. The CDR3 is made up of 15 amino acids. J gave up 6 bases and V 7 bases, and 15 bases lay outside the gene matches. CDR3 loop: CASTDKGQSSLEQYF. CDR3 sequence (DNA): TGTGCCAGCACTGACAAGGGACAGTCGTCCCTCGAGCAGTACTTC.

The chain recombines TRBV27 with TRBJ2-4, with D possibly matching TRBD2 (6 bases). TRBJ2-7 explains the end of the DNA better; the J call may be wrong. Germline lookup yields CDR1 MNHEY and CDR2 SMNVEV (reference sequence). The CDR3 extends over 16 amino acids. The CDR3 sequence is CASSSRWASETDEQYF. CDR3 DNA: TGTGCCAGCAGTTCCCGGTGGGCTAGCGAGACCGACGAGCAGTACTTC.

This chain connects TRBV27 to TRBJ1-4; a possible D gene is TRBD1 (6 bases). CDR1 MNHEY and CDR2 SMNVEV come from the germline V gene (reference sequence). CDR3 length equals 11 residues. Trimming took off 10 bases at V and 11 bases at J, with 14 bases between the two ends. The CDR3 DNA reads TGTGCCACCAGCGGGGGGGCGAAACTGTTTTTT. Encoded protein: CATSGGAKLFF.

The genes are TRBV13 and TRBJ2-4; TRBD2 matches 7 bases. The J call is in doubt because the DNA end fits TRBJ2-7 better. The CDR3 covers 19 residues. Germline values: CDR1 PRHDT, CDR2 FYEKMQ (reference sequence). This CDR3 reads CASSHGPGTTPFVGYEQYF. For the CDR3, the DNA is TGTGCCAGCAGCCACGGACCTGGGACTACCCCGTTCGTAGGGTACGAGCAGTACTTC.

The V and J genes are TRBV20-1 and TRBJ2-3; D is unresolved. Germline-derived CDR1 and CDR2 are DFQATT and SNEGSKA (reference sequence). V lost 4 bases, J lost 0 bases, and 14 bases lay in between. The CDR3 runs to 15 residues. The CDR3 sequence is CSAISQATSTDTQYF. CDR3 nucleotide sequence: TGCAGTGCTATCTCCCAGGCCACTAGCACAGATACGCAGTATTTT.

V and J are TRBV5-1 and TRBJ2-7; TRBD2 matches at 16 bases. The J call may not be correct, given that the DNA end is closer to TRBJ2-4. CDR1 is SGHRS and CDR2 is YFSETQ in the germline V gene. The CDR3 loop spans 19 amino acids. The CDR3 reads CASSLKVAGTSGRENIQYF. Here the CDR3 DNA reads TGCGCCAGCAGCTTGAAAGTCGCCGGGACTAGCGGGAGGGAGAACATTCAGTACTTC.

V and J are TRBV20-1 and TRBJ1-2; 9 bases line up with TRBD1. V gave up 5 bases and J gave up 2 bases; unmatched junction bases: 6. There are 14 residues in the CDR3. Germline CDR1 and CDR2: DFQATT and SNEGSKA (reference sequence). Here the CDR3 reads CSASYRGPNYGYTF. CDR3 DNA sequence: TGCAGTGCTTCCTACAGGGGGCCGAACTATGGCTACACCTTC.

A few counts support this clonotype. The rearrangement uses TRBV20-1 and TRBJ1-2, with TRBD1 matching 8 bases. With V trimmed by 7 bases and J by 0 bases, 10 bases remained unmatched. CDR1 is DFQATT and CDR2 is SNEGSKA in the germline V gene (reference sequence). The CDR3 loop spans 15 amino acids. The CDR3 here is CSGPDRGQTNYGYTF. CDR3 coding DNA: TGCAGTGGCCCCGACAGGGGCCAGACTAACTATGGCTACACCTTC.

The CDR3 reads CASTISGRIGTQYF. CDR3 nucleotides: TGTGCCAGCACCATTAGCGGGAGAATAGGGACCCAGTACTTC. This rearrangement joins TRBV7-2 to TRBJ2-5; 9 bases are a match to TRBD2. The V segment lost 7 bases and the J segment 7 bases; nucleotides outside the gene matches: 10. Germline V gives CDR1 SGHTA, CDR2 FQGNSA. There are 14 residues in the CDR3.

V gene TRBV7-2 combines with J gene TRBJ2-7; 9 bases agree with TRBD1. CDR1 and CDR2 (germline): SGHTA, FQGNSA. With 4 bases clipped from V and 3 bases from J, the junction kept 7 bases outside the gene matches. The CDR3 is made up of 15 amino acids. CDR3 region: CASSSQPGQGYEQYF. The CDR3 region has the DNA TGTGCCAGCAGCTCTCAACCGGGACAGGGCTACGAGCAGTACTTC.

In this sample, this clonotype turned up a few times. The rearrangement uses TRBV4-1 and TRBJ2-5; TRBD2 is a possible D gene (6 bases). The CDR3 contains 13 residues. Germline assignment: CDR1 MGHRA and CDR2 YSYEKL. Trimming left V 0 bases short and J 10 bases short, with 12 bases between. The CDR3 coding sequence is TGCGCCAGCAGCCAAGATAGGAGGGGCCTCCAGTACTTC. Its translation is CASSQDRRGLQYF.

CDR3 DNA: TGTGCCAGCAGTGAACTAAGGGCGGCGCCAGATACGCAGTATTTT. Translated, it gives CASSELRAAPDTQYF. The chain uses TRBV6-1 and TRBJ2-3; D not resolved. CDR3 length: 15 residues. Looked up from germline, CDR1 is MNHNS and CDR2 is SASEGT. V dropped 2 bases and J dropped 4 bases, with 13 bases sitting between them.

This clonotype was seen more than once but under ten times. The CDR3 DNA reads as TGTGCCACCAAGGGGGGGCCAGAGACCCAGTACTTC. Amino acids: CATKGGPETQYF. The chain recombines TRBV10-3 with TRBJ2-5; tentative D call: TRBD2 (7 bases). V lost 10 bases, J lost 4 bases, and 13 bases lay in between. CDR3 length: 12 residues. Germline V gene lookup returns CDR1 ENHRY and CDR2 SYGVKD.

This clonotype has more than one count but fewer than ten. V and J are TRBV21-1 and TRBJ2-5; the tabulated D call, TRBD1, remains unverified against the DNA. TRBV21-1 is a pseudogene locus. The CDR3 length is 17 residues. CDR3 region: CASSKGVAGEKWETQYF. CDR3 nucleotides: TGTGCCAGCAGCAAAGGCGTAGCAGGGGAGAAGTGGGAGACCCAGTACTTC.

There are a few counts of this clonotype. This sequence joins TRBV7-9 and TRBJ2-1; no clear D. V was trimmed by 2 bases and J by 2 bases, leaving 10 bases between them. CDR1 is SEHNR and CDR2 is FQNEAQ in the germline V gene (reference sequence). The CDR3 extends over 15 amino acids. The CDR3 sequence is CASSLLRYTYNEQFF. CDR3 DNA sequence: TGTGCCAGCAGCTTACTGAGGTATACCTACAATGAGCAGTTCTTC.

V is TRBV20-1 and J is TRBJ2-3; 13 positions match TRBD2. Germline values: CDR1 DFQATT, CDR2 SNEGSKA (reference sequence). V shed 8 bases, J shed 5 bases, and the junction held 7 bases outside the gene matches. The length of the CDR3 is 14 residues. CDR3 protein: CSTRLAGGEDTQYF. CDR3 DNA sequence: TGCAGTACGCGACTAGCGGGGGGTGAAGATACGCAGTATTTT.

This clonotype has only a few counts. The chain combines TRBV28 with TRBJ2-3; 7 nucleotides agree with TRBD2. CDR3 length equals 16 residues. V lost 5 bases to trimming and J lost 2 bases; unmatched junction nucleotides: 10. From germline, CDR1 is MDHEN and CDR2 SYDVKM. The CDR3 reads CASSSLGTTYTDTQYF. The CDR3 DNA follows: TGTGCCAGCAGTAGCCTAGGGACTACATACACAGATACGCAGTATTTT.

The CDR3 DNA follows: TGCAGCGGTGCGGTTAGGATTTGGGGGGAGCAGTTCTTC. This encodes CSGAVRIWGEQFF. The chain carries TRBV29-1 and TRBJ2-1; either TRBD1 or TRBD2 may fit D (5 bases each). V lost 7 bases and J lost 10, with 20 bases in between. Germline CDR1 and CDR2: SQVTM and ANQGSEA. CDR3 length: 13 residues.

This rearrangement joins TRBV2 to TRBJ2-7; D uncertain. CDR1 and CDR2 (germline): SNHLY, FYNNEI. Trimming cost V 7 bases and J 1 base, with 17 bases left between them. This CDR3 is built from 15 residues. The CDR3 region is CASTVEFGGSYEQYF. The CDR3 DNA sequence: TGTGCCAGCACCGTTGAATTTGGTGGTTCCTACGAGCAGTACTTC.

This clonotype was detected only once. The chain carries TRBV10-3 and TRBJ2-1; 13 nucleotides agree with TRBD2. CDR3 length: 19 residues. Per the germline V gene, CDR1 is ENHRY and CDR2 is SYGVKD. V lost 0 bases, J lost 5 bases, and 10 bases stayed unmatched. The DNA for the CDR3 is TGTGCCATCAGTGAGTCGTCAGCTAGTACTAGCGGGAGGGACAATGAGCAGTTCTTC. This translates into CAISESSASTSGRDNEQFF.

This clonotype was observed a handful of times. The chain employs TRBV6-5 and TRBJ1-4; D not certain. V dropped 0 bases and J dropped 0 bases, with 5 bases sitting between them. Germline lookup yields CDR1 MNHEY and CDR2 SVGAGI. The CDR3 is 15 amino acids. The CDR3 reads CASSYSGSTNEKLFF. As DNA, the CDR3 is TGTGCCAGCAGTTACTCGGGGTCAACTAATGAAAAACTGTTTTTT.

This clonotype occurred a few times. V gene TRBV9 combines with J gene TRBJ1-2; 7 positions match TRBD1. The germline V gene encodes CDR1 SGDLS and CDR2 YYNGEE. The CDR3 has 14 amino acids. V shed 0 bases, J shed 8 bases, and the junction held 7 bases outside the gene matches. The CDR3 coding sequence is TGTGCCAGCAGCGTAGTGCCTCAGGGGGAAGGCTACACCTTC. Translation gives CASSVVPQGEGYTF.